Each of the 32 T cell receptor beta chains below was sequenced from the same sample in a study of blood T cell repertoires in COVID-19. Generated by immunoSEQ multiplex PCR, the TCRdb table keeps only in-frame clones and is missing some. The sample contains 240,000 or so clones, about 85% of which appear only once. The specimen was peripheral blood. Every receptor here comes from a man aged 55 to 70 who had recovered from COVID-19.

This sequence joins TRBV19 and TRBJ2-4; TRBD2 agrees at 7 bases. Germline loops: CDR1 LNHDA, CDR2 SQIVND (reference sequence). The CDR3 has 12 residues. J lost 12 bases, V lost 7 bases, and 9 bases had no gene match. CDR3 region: CASTGGGWTQYF. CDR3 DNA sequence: TGTGCCAGTACGGGGGGAGGGTGGACTCAGTACTTC.

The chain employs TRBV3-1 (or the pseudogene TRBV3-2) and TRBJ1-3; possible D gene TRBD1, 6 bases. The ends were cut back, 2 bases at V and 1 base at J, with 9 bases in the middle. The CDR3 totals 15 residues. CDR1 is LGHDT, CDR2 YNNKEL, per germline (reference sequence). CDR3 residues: CASSQQGPSGNTIYF. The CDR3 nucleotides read TGTGCCAGCAGCCAACAGGGGCCATCTGGAAACACCATATATTTT.

The CDR3 DNA is TGCGCCAGCAGCTTGGCCTCTTCCGGTTCACCCCTCCACTTT. Translation: CASSLASSGSPLHF. This rearrangement joins TRBV5-1 to TRBJ1-6; D not certain. Trimming took 0 bases from V and 9 from J, leaving 10 bases between them. The CDR3 consists of 14 residues. The germline V gene has CDR1 SGHRS and CDR2 YFSETQ.

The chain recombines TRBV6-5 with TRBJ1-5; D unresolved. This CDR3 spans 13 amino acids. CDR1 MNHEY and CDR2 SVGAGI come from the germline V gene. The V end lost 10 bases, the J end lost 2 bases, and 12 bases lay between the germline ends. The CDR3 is CATRAGGNQPQHF. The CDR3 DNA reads TGTGCCACCCGGGCGGGTGGCAATCAGCCCCAGCATTTT.

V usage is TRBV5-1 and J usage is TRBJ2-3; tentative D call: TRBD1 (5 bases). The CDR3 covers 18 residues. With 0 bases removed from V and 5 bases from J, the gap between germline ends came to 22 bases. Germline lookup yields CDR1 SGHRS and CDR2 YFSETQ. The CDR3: CASSLVGVGRDREDTQYF. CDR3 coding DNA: TGCGCCAGCAGCTTGGTAGGTGTTGGCAGGGATAGGGAAGATACGCAGTATTTT.

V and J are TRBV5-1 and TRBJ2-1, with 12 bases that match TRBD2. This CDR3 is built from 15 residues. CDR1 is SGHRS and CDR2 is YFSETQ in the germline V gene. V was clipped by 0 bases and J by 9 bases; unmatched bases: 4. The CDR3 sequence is CASSLGSSGGVEQFF. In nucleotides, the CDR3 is TGCGCCAGCAGCTTGGGATCTAGCGGGGGGGTTGAGCAGTTCTTC.

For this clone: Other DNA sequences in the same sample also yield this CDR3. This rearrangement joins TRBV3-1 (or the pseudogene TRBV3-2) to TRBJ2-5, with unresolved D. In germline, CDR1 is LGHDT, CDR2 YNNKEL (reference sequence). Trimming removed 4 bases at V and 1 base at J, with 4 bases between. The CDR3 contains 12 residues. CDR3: CASSPSQETQYF. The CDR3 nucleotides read TGTGCCAGCAGCCCTTCCCAAGAGACCCAGTACTTC.

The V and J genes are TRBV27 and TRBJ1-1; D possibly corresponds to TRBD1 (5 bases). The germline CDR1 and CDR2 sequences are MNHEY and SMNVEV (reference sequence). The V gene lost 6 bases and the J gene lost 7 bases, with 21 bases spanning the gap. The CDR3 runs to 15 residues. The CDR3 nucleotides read TGTGCCAGCAGCCGGGGCCGGGGGGGAATGAATGAAGCTTTCTTT. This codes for CASSRGRGGMNEAFF.

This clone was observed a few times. CDR3 nucleotides: TGTGCCAGCAGCTCCCGGGACACTGGCCCCGAGCAGTACGTC. Translation gives CASSSRDTGPEQYV. The V call is TRBV7-9, the J call TRBJ2-7, with D possibly TRBD1 on 6 matching bases. CDR1 and CDR2 from the germline V gene are SEHNR and FQNEAQ (reference sequence). The CDR3 sequence is 14 residues long. V was shortened by 4 bases and J by 6 bases, with 16 bases between the two germline ends.

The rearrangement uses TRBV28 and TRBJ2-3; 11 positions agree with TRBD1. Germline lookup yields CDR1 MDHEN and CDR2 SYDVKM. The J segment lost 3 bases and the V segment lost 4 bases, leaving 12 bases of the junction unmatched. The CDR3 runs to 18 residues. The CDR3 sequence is CASSSISGTGGGTDTQYF. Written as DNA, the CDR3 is TGTGCCAGCAGTTCAATCTCCGGGACAGGGGGTGGGACAGATACGCAGTATTTT.

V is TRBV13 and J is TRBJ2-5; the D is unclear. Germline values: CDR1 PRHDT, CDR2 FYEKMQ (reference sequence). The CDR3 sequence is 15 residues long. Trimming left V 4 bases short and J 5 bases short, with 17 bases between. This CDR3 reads CASSSPLYQRETQYF. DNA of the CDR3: TGTGCCAGCAGCTCGCCGTTGTATCAGAGGGAGACCCAGTACTTC.

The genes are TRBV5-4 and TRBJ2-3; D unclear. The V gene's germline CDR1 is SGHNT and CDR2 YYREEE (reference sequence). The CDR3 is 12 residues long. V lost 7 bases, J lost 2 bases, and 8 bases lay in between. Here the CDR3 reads CASEANTDTQYF. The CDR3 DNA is TGTGCCAGCGAAGCGAACACAGATACGCAGTATTTT.

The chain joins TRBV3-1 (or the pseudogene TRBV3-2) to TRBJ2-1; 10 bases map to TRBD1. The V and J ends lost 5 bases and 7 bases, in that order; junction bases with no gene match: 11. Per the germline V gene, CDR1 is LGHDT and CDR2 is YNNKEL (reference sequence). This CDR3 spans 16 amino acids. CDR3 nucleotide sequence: TGTGCCAGCAGCTCGCACCGGACAGGGGGTGTTAATGAGCAGTTCTTC. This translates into CASSSHRTGGVNEQFF.

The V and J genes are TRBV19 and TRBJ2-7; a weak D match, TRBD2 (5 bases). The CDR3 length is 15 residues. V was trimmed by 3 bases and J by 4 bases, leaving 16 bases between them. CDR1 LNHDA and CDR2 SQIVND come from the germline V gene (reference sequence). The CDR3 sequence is CASSMKREPVYEQYF. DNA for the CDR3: TGTGCCAGTAGTATGAAGAGGGAGCCGGTATACGAGCAGTACTTC. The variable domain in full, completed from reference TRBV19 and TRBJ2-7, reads DGGITQSPKYLFRKEGQNVTLSCEQNLNHDAMYWYRQDPGQGLRLIYYSQIVNDFQKGDIAEGYSVSREKKESFPLTVTSAQKNPTAFYLCASSMKREPVYEQYFGPGTRLTVT.

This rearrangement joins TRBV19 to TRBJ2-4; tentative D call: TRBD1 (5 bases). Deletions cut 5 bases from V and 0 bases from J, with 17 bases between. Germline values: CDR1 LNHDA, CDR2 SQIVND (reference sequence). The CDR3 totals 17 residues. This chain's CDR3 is CASSPRTTELAKNIQYF. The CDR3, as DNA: TGTGCCAGTAGTCCTAGAACGACAGAGCTAGCCAAAAACATTCAGTACTTC. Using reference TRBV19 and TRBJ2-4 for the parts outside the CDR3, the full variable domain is DGGITQSPKYLFRKEGQNVTLSCEQNLNHDAMYWYRQDPGQGLRLIYYSQIVNDFQKGDIAEGYSVSREKKESFPLTVTSAQKNPTAFYLCASSPRTTELAKNIQYFGAGTRLSVL.

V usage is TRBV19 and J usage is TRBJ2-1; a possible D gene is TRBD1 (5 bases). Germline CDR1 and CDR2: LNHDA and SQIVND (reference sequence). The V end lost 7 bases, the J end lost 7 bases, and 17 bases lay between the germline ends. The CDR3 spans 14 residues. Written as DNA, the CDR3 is TGTGCCAGTAACTGGGGCAGGGTGGGGAATGAGCAGTTCTTC. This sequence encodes CASNWGRVGNEQFF.

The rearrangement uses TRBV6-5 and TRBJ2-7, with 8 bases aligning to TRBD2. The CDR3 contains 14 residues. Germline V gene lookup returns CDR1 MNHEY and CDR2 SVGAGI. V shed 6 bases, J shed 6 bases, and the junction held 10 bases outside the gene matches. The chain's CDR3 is CASSPEEAGVEQYV. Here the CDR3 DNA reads TGTGCCAGCAGCCCCGAGGAAGCGGGGGTCGAGCAGTACGTC.

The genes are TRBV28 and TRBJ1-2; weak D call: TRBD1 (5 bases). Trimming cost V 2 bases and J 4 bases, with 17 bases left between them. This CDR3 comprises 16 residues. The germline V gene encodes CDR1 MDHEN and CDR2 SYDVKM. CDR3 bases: TGTGCCAGCAGTTTAAGGAATCCGGGGGTTAGCTATGGCTACACCTTC. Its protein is CASSLRNPGVSYGYTF.

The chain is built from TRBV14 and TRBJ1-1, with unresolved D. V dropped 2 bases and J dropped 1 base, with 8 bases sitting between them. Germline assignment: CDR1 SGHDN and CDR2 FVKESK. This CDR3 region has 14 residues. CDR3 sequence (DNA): TGTGCCAGCAGCCAATTTGGTAGGAACACTGAAGCTTTCTTT. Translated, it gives CASSQFGRNTEAFF. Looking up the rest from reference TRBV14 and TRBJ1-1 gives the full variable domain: EAGVTQFPSHSVIEKGQTVTLRCDPISGHDNLYWYRRVMGKEIKFLLHFVKESKQDESGMPNNRFLAERTGGTYSTLKVQPAELEDSGVYFCASSQFGRNTEAFFGQGTRLTVV.

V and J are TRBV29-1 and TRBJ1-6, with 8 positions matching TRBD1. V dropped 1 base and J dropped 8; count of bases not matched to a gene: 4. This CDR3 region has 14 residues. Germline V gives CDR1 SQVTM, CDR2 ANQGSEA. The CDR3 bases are TGCAGCGTTGAAGCCCAGGGGGCTTATTCACCCCTCCACTTT. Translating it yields CSVEAQGAYSPLHF. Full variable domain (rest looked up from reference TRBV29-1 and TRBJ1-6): SAVISQKPSRDICQRGTSLTIQCQVDSQVTMMFWYRQQPGQSLTLIATANQGSEATYESGFVIDKFPISRPNLTFSTLTVSNMSPEDSSIYLCSVEAQGAYSPLHFGNGTRLTVT.

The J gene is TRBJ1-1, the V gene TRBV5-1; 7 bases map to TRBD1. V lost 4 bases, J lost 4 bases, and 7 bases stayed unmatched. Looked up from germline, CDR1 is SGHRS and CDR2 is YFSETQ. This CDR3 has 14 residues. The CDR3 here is CASSLRTGLTEAFF. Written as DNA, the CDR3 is TGCGCCAGCAGCCTAAGGACAGGCCTCACTGAAGCTTTCTTT.

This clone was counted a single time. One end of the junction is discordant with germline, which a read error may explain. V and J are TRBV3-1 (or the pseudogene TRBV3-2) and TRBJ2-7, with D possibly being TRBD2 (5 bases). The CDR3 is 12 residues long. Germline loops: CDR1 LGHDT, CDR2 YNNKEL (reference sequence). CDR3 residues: CASSQEGGRLGF. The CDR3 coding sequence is TGTGCCAGCAGCCAAGAAGGCGGGCGGTTGGGCTTC.

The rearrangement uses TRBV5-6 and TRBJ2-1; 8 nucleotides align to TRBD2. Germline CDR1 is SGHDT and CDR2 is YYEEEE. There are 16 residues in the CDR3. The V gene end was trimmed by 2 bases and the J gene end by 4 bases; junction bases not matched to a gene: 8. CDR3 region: CASSFPTAGGYNEQFF. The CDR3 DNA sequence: TGTGCCAGCAGCTTTCCCACTGCGGGGGGATACAATGAGCAGTTCTTC.

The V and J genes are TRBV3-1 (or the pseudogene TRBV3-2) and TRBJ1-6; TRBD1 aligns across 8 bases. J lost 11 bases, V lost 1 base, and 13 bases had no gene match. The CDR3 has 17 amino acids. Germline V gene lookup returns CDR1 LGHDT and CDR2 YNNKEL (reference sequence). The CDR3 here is CASSQGRGTGGRAPLHF. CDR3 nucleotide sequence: TGTGCCAGCAGCCAAGGAAGGGGGACAGGAGGTCGGGCACCCCTCCACTTT.

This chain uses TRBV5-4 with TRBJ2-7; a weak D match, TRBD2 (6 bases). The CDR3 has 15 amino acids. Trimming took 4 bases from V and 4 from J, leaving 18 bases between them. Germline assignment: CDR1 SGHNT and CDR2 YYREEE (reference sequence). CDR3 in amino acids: CASSGGGAHPYEQYF. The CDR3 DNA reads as TGTGCCAGCAGCGGAGGAGGGGCCCACCCGTACGAGCAGTACTTC.

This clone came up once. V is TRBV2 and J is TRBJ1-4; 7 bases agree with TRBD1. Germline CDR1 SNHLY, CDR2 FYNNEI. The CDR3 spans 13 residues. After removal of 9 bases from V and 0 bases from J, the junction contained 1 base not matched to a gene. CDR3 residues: CASGTATNEKLFF. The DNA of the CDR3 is TGTGCCAGTGGGACAGCAACTAATGAAAAACTGTTTTTT.

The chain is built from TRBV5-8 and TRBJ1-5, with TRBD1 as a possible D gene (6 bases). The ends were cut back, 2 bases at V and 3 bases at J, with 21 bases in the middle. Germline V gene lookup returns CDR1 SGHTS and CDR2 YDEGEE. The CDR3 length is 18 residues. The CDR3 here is CASSLQGGRVYPNQPQHF. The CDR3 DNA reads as TGTGCCAGCAGCTTACAGGGCGGTCGTGTGTATCCCAATCAGCCCCAGCATTTT. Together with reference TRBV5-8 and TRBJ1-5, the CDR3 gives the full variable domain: EAGVTQSPTHLIKTRGQQATLRCSPISGHTSVYWYQQALGLGLQFLLWYDEGEERNRGNFPPRFSGRQFPNYSSELNVNALELEDSALYLCASSLQGGRVYPNQPQHFGDGTRLSIL.

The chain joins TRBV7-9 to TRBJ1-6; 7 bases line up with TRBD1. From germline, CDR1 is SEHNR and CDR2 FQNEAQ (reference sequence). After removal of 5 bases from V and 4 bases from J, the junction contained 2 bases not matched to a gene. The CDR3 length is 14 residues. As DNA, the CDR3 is TGTGCCAGCAGCCAGGGACAGTATAATTCACCCCTCCACTTT. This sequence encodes CASSQGQYNSPLHF.

CDR3 sequence: CASRPGNSGNTIYF. The CDR3 DNA is TGTGCCAGCAGGCCCGGGAACTCTGGAAACACCATATATTTT. V and J are TRBV2 and TRBJ1-3; D is unresolved. The germline V gene has CDR1 SNHLY and CDR2 FYNNEI. Trimming took 6 bases from V and 0 from J, leaving 9 bases between them. The CDR3 contains 14 residues.

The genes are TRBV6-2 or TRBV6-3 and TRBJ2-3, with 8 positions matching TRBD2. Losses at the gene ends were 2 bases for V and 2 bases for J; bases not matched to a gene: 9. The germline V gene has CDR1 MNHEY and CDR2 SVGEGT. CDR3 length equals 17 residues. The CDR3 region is CASSYQSGGLHTDTQYF. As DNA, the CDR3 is TGTGCCAGCAGTTACCAGAGCGGGGGCCTACACACAGATACGCAGTATTTT.

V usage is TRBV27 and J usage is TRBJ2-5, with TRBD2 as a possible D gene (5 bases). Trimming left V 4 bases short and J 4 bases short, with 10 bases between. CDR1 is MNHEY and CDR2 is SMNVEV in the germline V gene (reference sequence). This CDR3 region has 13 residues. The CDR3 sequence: CASSSFRGETQYF. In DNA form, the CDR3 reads TGTGCCAGCAGTTCGTTTCGGGGAGAGACCCAGTACTTC.

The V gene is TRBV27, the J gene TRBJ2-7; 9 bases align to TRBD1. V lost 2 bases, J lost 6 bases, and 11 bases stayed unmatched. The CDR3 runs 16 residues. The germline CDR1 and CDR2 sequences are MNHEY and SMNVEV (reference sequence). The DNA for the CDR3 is TGTGCCAGCAGTTTACCCCCGGGACAGGGTGTATCCGAGCAGTACGTC. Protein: CASSLPPGQGVSEQYV.